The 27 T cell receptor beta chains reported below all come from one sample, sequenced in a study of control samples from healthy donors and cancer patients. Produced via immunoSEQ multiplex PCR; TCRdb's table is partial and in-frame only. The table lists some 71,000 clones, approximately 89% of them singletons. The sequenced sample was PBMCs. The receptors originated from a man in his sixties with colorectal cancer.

CDR3 nucleotide sequence: TGTGCCAGCAGCTTGAGGGGGGGACTATACAATGAGCAGTTCTTC. Protein: CASSLRGGLYNEQFF. The chain combines TRBV5-8 with TRBJ2-1; a weak D match, TRBD2 (7 bases). This CDR3 contains 15 residues. V lost 1 base, J lost 4 bases, and 12 bases lay in between. Germline-derived CDR1 and CDR2 are SGHTS and YDEGEE. Using reference TRBV5-8 and TRBJ2-1 for the parts outside the CDR3, the full variable domain is EAGVTQSPTHLIKTRGQQATLRCSPISGHTSVYWYQQALGLGLQFLLWYDEGEERNRGNFPPRFSGRQFPNYSSELNVNALELEDSALYLCASSLRGGLYNEQFFGPGTRLTVL.

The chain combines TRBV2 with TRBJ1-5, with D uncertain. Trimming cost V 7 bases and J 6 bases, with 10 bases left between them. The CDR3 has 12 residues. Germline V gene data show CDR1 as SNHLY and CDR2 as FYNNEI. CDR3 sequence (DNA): TGTGCCAGCAAGAACAGCGGTCAGCCCCAGCATTTT. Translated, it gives CASKNSGQPQHF.

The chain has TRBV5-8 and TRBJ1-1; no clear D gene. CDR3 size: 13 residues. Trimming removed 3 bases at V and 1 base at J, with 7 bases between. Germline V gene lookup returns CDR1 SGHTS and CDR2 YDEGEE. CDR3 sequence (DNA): TGTGCCAGCAGCTCACGCGAGAACACTGAAGCTTTCTTT. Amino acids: CASSSRENTEAFF. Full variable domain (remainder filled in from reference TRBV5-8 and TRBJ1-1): EAGVTQSPTHLIKTRGQQATLRCSPISGHTSVYWYQQALGLGLQFLLWYDEGEERNRGNFPPRFSGRQFPNYSSELNVNALELEDSALYLCASSSRENTEAFFGQGTRLTVV.

CDR3 nucleotides: TGCGCCAGCAGCCAAGCCTGGGGCGTCTATGGCTACACCTTC. Its translation: CASSQAWGVYGYTF. The J gene is TRBJ1-2, the V gene TRBV4-1; tentative D call: TRBD1 (5 bases). The CDR3 covers 14 residues. Trimming stripped 1 base from V and 4 bases from J, with 10 bases between. Per the germline V gene, CDR1 is MGHRA and CDR2 is YSYEKL.

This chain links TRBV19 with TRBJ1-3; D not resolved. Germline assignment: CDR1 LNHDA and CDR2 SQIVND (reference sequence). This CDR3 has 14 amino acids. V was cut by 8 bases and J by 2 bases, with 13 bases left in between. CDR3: CASGLGMAGNTIYF. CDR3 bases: TGTGCCAGTGGCCTAGGGATGGCTGGAAACACCATATATTTT.

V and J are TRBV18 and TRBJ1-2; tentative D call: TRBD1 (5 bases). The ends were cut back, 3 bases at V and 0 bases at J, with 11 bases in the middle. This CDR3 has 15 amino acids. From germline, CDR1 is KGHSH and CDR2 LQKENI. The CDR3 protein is CASSPFWGANYGYTF. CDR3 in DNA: TGTGCCAGCTCACCTTTTTGGGGCGCTAACTATGGCTACACCTTC. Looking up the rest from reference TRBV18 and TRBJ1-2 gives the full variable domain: NAGVMQNPRHLVRRRGQEARLRCSPMKGHSHVYWYRQLPEEGLKFMVYLQKENIIDESGMPKERFSAEFPKEGPSILRIQQVVRGDSAAYFCASSPFWGANYGYTFGSGTRLTVV.

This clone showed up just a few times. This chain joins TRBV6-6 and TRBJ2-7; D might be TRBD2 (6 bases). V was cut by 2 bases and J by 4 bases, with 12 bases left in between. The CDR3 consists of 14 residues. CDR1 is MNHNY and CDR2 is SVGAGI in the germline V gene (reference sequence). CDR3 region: CASSYVGGGYEQYF. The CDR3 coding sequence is TGTGCCAGCAGTTACGTGGGGGGAGGTTACGAGCAGTACTTC.

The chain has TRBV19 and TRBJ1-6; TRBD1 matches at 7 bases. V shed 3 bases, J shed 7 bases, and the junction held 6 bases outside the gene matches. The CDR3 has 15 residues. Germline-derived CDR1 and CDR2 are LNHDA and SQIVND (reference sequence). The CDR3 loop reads CASSMGDSINSPLHF. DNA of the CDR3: TGTGCCAGTAGTATGGGGGACAGTATCAATTCACCCCTCCACTTT.

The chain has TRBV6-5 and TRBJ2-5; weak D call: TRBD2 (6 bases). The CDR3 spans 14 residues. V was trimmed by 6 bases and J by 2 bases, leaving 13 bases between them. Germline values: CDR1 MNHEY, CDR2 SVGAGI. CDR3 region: CASSVGGGQETQYF. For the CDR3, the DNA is TGTGCCAGCAGCGTCGGAGGAGGGCAAGAGACCCAGTACTTC.

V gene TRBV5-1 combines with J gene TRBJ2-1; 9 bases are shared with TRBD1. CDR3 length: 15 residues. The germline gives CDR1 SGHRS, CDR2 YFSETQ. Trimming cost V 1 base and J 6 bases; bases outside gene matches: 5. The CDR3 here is CASSLWTGVGNEQFF. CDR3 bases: TGCGCCAGCAGCTTGTGGACAGGGGTTGGCAATGAGCAGTTCTTC.

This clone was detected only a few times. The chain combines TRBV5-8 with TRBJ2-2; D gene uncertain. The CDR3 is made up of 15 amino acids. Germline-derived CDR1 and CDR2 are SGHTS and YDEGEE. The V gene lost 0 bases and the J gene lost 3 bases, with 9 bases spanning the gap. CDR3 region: CASSLAETYTGELFF. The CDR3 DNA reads TGTGCCAGCAGCTTGGCAGAAACCTACACCGGGGAGCTGTTTTTT.

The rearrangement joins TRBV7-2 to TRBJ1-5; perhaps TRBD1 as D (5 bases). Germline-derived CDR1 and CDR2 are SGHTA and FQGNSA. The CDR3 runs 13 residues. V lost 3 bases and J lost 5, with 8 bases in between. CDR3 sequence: CASSLQGDQPQHF. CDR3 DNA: TGTGCCAGCAGCTTGCAGGGAGATCAGCCCCAGCATTTT.

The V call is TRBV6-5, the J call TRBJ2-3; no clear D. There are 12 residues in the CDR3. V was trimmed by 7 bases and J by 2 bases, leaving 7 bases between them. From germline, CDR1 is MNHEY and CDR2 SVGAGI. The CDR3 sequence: CASKGDTDTQYF. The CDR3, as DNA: TGTGCCAGCAAAGGAGACACAGATACGCAGTATTTT.

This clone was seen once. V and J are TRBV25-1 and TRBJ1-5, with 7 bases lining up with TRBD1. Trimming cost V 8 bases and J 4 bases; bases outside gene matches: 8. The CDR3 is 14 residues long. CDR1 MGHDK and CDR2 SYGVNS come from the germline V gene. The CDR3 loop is CASQDRRGNQPQHF. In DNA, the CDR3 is TGTGCCAGCCAGGACAGGCGGGGGAATCAGCCCCAGCATTTT.

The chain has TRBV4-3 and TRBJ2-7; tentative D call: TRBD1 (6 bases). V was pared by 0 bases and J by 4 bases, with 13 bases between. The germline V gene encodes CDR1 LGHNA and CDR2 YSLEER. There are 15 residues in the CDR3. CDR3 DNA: TGCGCCAGCAGCCAAGAGTACCACAGGGCTTACGAGCAGTACTTC. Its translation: CASSQEYHRAYEQYF.

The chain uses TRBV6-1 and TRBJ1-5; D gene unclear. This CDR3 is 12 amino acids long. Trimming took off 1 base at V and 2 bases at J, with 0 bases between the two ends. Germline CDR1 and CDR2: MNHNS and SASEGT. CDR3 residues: CASSEGNQPQHF. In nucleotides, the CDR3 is TGTGCCAGCAGTGAAGGCAATCAGCCCCAGCATTTT.

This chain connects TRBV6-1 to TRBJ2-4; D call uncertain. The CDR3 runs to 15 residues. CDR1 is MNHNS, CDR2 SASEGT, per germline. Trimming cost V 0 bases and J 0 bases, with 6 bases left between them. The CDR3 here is CASSEAALAKNIQYF. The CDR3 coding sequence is TGTGCCAGCAGTGAAGCTGCGCTAGCCAAAAACATTCAGTACTTC.

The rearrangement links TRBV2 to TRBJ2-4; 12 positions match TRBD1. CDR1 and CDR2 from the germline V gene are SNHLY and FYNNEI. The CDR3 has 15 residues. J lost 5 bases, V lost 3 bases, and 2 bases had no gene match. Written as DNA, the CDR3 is TGTGCCAGCAGTGAGGGACAGGGGGCCCAAAACATTCAGTACTTC. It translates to CASSEGQGAQNIQYF.

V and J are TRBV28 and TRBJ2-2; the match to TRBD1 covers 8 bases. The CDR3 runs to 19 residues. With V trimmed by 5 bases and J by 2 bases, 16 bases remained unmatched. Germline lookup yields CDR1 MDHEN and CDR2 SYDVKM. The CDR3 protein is CASSGNPGQDLLNTGELFF. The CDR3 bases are TGTGCCAGCAGTGGAAATCCGGGACAGGACCTCCTAAACACCGGGGAGCTGTTTTTT. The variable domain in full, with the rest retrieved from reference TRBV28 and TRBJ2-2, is DVKVTQSSRYLVKRTGEKVFLECVQDMDHENMFWYRQDPGLGLRLIYFSYDVKMKEKGDIPEGYSVSREKKERFSLILESASTNQTSMYLCASSGNPGQDLLNTGELFFGEGSRLTVL.

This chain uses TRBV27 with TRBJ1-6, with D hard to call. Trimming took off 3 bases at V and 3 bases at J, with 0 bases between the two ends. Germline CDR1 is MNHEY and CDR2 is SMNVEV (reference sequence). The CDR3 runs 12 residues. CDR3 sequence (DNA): TGTGCCAGCAGTTTCTATAATTCACCCCTCCACTTT. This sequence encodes CASSFYNSPLHF.

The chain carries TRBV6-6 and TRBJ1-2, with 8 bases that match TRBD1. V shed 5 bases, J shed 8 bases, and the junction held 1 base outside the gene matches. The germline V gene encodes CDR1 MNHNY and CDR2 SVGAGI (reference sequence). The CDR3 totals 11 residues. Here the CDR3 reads CASSTGGGYTF. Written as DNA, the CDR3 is TGTGCCAGCAGTACAGGGGGAGGCTACACCTTC.

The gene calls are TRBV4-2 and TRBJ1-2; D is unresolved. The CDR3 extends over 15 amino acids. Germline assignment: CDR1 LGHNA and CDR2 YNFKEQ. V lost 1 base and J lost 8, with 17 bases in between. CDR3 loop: CASSQAGGFLEGYTF. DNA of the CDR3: TGTGCCAGCAGCCAAGCGGGAGGGTTTTTGGAGGGCTACACCTTC.

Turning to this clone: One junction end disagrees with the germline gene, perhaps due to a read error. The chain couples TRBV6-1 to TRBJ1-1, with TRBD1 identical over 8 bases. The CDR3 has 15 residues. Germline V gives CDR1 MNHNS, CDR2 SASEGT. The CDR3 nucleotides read TGTGCCAGCAGTCAAGCCGGCACAGGGGGAGATGAAGCTTTCTTT. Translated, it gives CASSQAGTGGDEAFF.

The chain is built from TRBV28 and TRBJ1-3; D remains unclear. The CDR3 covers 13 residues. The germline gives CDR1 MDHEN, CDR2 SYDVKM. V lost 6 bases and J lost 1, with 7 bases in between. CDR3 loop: CASRLASGNTIYF. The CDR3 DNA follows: TGTGCCAGCAGGCTAGCGTCTGGAAACACCATATATTTT.

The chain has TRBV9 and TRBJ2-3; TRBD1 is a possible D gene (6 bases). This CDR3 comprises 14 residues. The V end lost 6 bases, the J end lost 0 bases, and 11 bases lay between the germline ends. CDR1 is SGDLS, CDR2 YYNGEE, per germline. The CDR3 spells CASNRDGSTDTQYF. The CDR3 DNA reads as TGTGCCAGCAACAGGGACGGGAGCACAGATACGCAGTATTTT.

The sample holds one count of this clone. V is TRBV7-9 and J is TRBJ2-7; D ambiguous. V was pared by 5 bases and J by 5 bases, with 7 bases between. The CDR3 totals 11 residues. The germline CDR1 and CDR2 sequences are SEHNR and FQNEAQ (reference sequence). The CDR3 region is CASSPLDEQYF. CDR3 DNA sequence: TGTGCCAGCAGCCCCCTCGACGAGCAGTACTTC.

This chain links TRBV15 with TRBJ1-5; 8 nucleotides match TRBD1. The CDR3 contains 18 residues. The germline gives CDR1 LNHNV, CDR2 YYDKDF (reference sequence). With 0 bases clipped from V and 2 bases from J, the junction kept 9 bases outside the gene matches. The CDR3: CATSRDGAGGRGNQPQHF. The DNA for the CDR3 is TGTGCCACCAGCAGAGATGGGGCAGGGGGCAGGGGCAATCAGCCCCAGCATTTT.